This T cell receptor beta chain was captured in a study of blood T cell repertoires in COVID-19. This CDR3 spans 17 amino acids. In germline, CDR1 is LGHDT, CDR2 YNNKEL (reference sequence). With 1 base removed from V and 1 base from J, the gap between germline ends came to 14 bases. In the study's own analysis: Amplifying reference gene primers gave estimates of nucleated cell counts. The data were produced by immunoSEQ multiplex PCR, yet TCRdb's version contains in-frame clones alone and is incomplete. That table supplies the V and J calls and clone size; D and trimming were determined from the DNA. The sample consists of approximately 70,000 clones, over 75% of them appearing once.

This chain uses TRBV3-1 (or the pseudogene TRBV3-2) with TRBJ1-5; possible D gene TRBD1, 6 bases. Input material: peripheral blood. The receptor comes from a man between 65 and 85 years old with active or convalescent COVID-19. The CDR3: CASSQANSGTSNQPQHF. CDR3 bases: TGTGCCAGCAGCCAAGCGAACTCGGGGACAAGCAATCAGCCCCAGCATTTT.